This is a list of T cell receptor beta chains from one sample in a study of T cells in Graves' hyperthyroidism and ophthalmopathy. TCRdb called the multiplex PCR reads again in MiXCR, with one record for every CDR3 protein. The sample shows a few hundred thousand distinct CDR3 sequences, about a sixth of them seen only once. Sequenced material: blood. The receptor set was obtained from a middle-aged woman with Graves' ophthalmopathy. The CDR3 runs from the conserved cysteine through the conserved F or W. The D gene is left open where the match is weak. Size is omitted from some rows. Given values are once, few, many or a class for expanded clones.

cdr3_aa,cdr3_nt,clone_size,v_call,j_call,d_call
CASSLTDGDQPQHF,TGTGCCAGCAGCTTGACGGACGGAGATCAGCCCCAGCATTTT,many,TRBV7-6,TRBJ1-5,.
CASSEASRGSYNSPLHF,TGTGCCAGCAGTGAAGCATCAAGGGGCTCCTATAATTCACCCCTCCACTTT,few,TRBV6-1,TRBJ1-6,.
CASSEQGAWANTEAFF,TGTGCCAGCAGCGAACAGGGGGCGTGGGCGAACACTGAAGCTTTCTTT,many,TRBV11-2,TRBJ1-1,TRBD1
CASGQSFSNQPQHF,TGTGCCAGTGGACAGAGCTTTAGCAATCAGCCCCAGCATTTT,.,TRBV19,TRBJ1-5,.
CASSLGPYGYTF,TGTGCCAGCAGCTTAGGACCCTATGGCTACACCTTC,many,TRBV7-2,TRBJ1-2,.
CATSRTTSGQETQYF,TGTGCCACCAGCAGAACCACTAGCGGCCAAGAGACCCAGTACTTC,many,TRBV15,TRBJ2-5,TRBD2
CASSLSRTSGNRDTQYF,TGTGCCAGCAGTCTCAGCCGGACTAGCGGGAATAGGGATACGCAGTATTTT,.,TRBV12-3/TRBV12-4,TRBJ2-3,TRBD2
CASSPPRGAGNTIYF,TGCGCCAGCAGCCCTCCGAGGGGCGCCGGAAACACCATATATTTT,few,TRBV10-2,TRBJ1-3,.
CASSPTTGNSPLHF,TGTGCCAGCAGTCCCACAACTGGGAATTCACCCCTCCACTTT,.,TRBV12-3/TRBV12-4,TRBJ1-6,.
CASSLEREPGQPQHF,TGTGCCAGCAGTTTGGAAAGGGAACCGGGGCAGCCCCAGCATTTT,few,TRBV3-1,TRBJ1-5,.
CSAVDSSSSYNSPLHF,TGCAGTGCTGTAGATAGCTCAAGCTCCTATAATTCACCCCTCCACTTT,few,TRBV20-1,TRBJ1-6,.
CASTKSRGTEQFF,TGTGCCAGCACCAAATCTAGGGGAACTGAGCAGTTCTTC,many,TRBV2,TRBJ2-1,.
CASRRAGVGDTQYF,TGTGCCAGCCGGCGAGCGGGAGTTGGGGATACGCAGTATTTT,few,TRBV6-2/TRBV6-3,TRBJ2-3,TRBD2
CSVEEQGAGETQYF,TGCAGCGTGGAAGAACAGGGGGCAGGGGAGACCCAGTACTTC,many,TRBV29-1,TRBJ2-5,TRBD1
CASSEAPGQIYISNGYTF,TGTGCCAGCAGTGAAGCCCCGGGACAGATATACATATCTAATGGCTACACCTTC,.,TRBV2,TRBJ1-2,TRBD1
CASSQSDGYYGYTF,TGTGCCAGCAGCCAATCGGACGGCTACTATGGCTACACCTTC,few,TRBV5-4,TRBJ1-2,.
CASRALVLDTQYF,TGTGCCAGCAGGGCTTTGGTCTTGGATACGCAGTATTTT,many,TRBV28,TRBJ2-3,.
CASSQEAGGPDTQYF,TGTGCCAGCAGCCAAGAAGCGGGGGGGCCAGATACGCAGTATTTT,many,TRBV4-2,TRBJ2-3,TRBD2
CASTLLPNTGELFF,TGTGCCAGCACCCTATTACCGAACACCGGGGAGCTGTTTTTT,many,TRBV7-3,TRBJ2-2,.